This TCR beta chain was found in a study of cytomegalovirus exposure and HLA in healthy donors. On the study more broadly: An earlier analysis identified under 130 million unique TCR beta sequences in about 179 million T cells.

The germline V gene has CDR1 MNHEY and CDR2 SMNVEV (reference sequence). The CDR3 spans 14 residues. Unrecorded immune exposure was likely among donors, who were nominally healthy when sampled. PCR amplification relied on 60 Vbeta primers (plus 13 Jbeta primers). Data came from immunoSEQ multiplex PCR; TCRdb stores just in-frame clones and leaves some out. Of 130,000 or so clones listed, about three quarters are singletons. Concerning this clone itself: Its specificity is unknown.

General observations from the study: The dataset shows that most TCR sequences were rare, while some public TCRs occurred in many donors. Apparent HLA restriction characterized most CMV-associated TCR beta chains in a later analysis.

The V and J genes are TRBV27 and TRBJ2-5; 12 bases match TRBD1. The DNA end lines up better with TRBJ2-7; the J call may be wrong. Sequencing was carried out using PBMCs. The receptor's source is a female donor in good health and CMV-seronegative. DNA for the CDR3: TGTGCCAGCAGTTGGGGACAGGGGGCGCCCGAGCAGTACTTC. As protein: CASSWGQGAPEQYF.